The clone carrying this TCR beta chain was detected ten times or more. Its specificity is not known. This record comes from a study of T cells in Graves' hyperthyroidism and ophthalmopathy. General study findings and limits: Most thyroid clonotypes that were expanded above 0.001 also turned up in blood.

The V gene's germline CDR1 is ENHRY and CDR2 SYGVKD. V was clipped by 4 bases and J by 4 bases, with 4 bases between them. The CDR3 loop spans 11 amino acids. Patients counted as stable if ophthalmopathy did not develop within 18 months. Hyperthyroidism, newly diagnosed and lasting under 2 months, affected patients aged 18 to 65. RNA transcripts gave rise to amplified TCR beta CDR3 regions. The primer set for the first-round RT-PCR of the TCR CDR3 was HTBI. TCRdb itself ran the multiplex PCR reads through MiXCR, one entry per CDR3 protein. The sample has approximately 590,000 distinct CDR3 sequences, roughly 50% seen once.

The clonotype originates from a woman under 30 with Graves' hyperthyroidism. Sample: peripheral blood or thyroid tissue (not recorded which). The chain links TRBV10-3 to TRBJ1-1; the D is unclear. In DNA form, the CDR3 reads TGTGCCATCAGTGGGGGCACTGAAGCTTTCTTT. The encoded protein is CAISGGTEAFF.